This record covers a single TCR beta chain. Its specificity is unknown. Germline-derived CDR1 and CDR2 are GTSNPN and SVGIG (reference sequence). The V end was cut by 5 bases, the J end by 4 bases, with 12 bases between. The CDR3 contains 13 residues. Researchers amplified the TCR beta CDR3 regions from RNA transcripts. The HTBI primer set was used in a first-round RT-PCR of the TCR CDR3. Via MiXCR, TCRdb re-called the multiplex PCR reads, giving one row per CDR3 protein. The table shows 480,000 or so distinct CDR3 sequences, with 40% to 50% occurring only once. Uncontrolled infections, other autoimmune diseases, pregnancy or lactation led to exclusion of patients. These data come from a study of T cells in Graves' hyperthyroidism and ophthalmopathy. Whole-study findings and limits: From stable hyperthyroidism, ophthalmopathy was set apart by a 13 V-J model. The model predicted ophthalmopathy a median approximately 6 months before onset.

This sequence originates from an adult woman with Graves' disease, either hyperthyroidism or ophthalmopathy (not recorded which). The chain is built from TRBV30 and TRBJ1-5; no firm D call. The sequenced material came from peripheral blood or thyroid tissue (not recorded which). CDR3 loop: CAWAPLENQPQHF. CDR3 bases: TGTGCCTGGGCCCCGCTAGAAAATCAGCCCCAGCATTTT.